This T cell receptor beta chain was recorded in a study of neurological immune-mediated disorders. The yield of each sequencing run was over 170 million TCR-beta sequences from 15-18 subjects. TCRdb called the 5' RACE reads again in MiXCR, with one record for every CDR3 protein. Among approximately 58,000 distinct CDR3 sequences, roughly 8% were seen once, and the ten largest hold roughly 2%. The CDR3 has 14 amino acids. V lost 3 bases, J lost 3 bases, and 11 bases lay in between. From germline, CDR1 is SGHRS and CDR2 YFSETQ. As for time point: longitudinal time-point 3. The controls, all healthy individuals, were blood bank volunteers in Maryland, USA. The sample holds many counts of this clonotype.

The chain employs TRBV5-1 and TRBJ2-3; D is undetermined. The source is a woman between 40 and 55 years old in good health. Sequencing input: PBMCs. The CDR3 nucleotides read TGCGCCAGCAGCTGGCAGGAAGGGACAGATACGCAGTATTTT. Amino acid sequence: CASSWQEGTDTQYF. Full variable domain (missing parts from reference TRBV5-1 and TRBJ2-3): KAGVTQTPRYLIKTRGQQVTLSCSPISGHRSVSWYQQTPGQGLQFLFEYFSETQRNKGNFPGRFSGRQFSNSRSEMNVSTLELGDSALYLCASSWQEGTDTQYFGPGTRLTVL.